The 4 T cell receptor beta chains below come from one sample, sequenced in a study of shared clonotypes between healthy human individuals. Positive CCR7 selection of CD45RO-negative cells yielded the naive CD8 cells, and terminally differentiated effector memory CD45RA+ cells were excluded. Some clones are missing from TCRdb's copy, which holds only in-frame ones; the method was immunoSEQ multiplex PCR. Altogether some 1,900,000 clones are present, roughly 94% being singletons, with the ten largest covering roughly 1.2%. Sequenced sample: naive CD8+ T cells sorted from blood. The receptors originated from a man aged 18 to 30 in good health.

This chain joins TRBV13 and TRBJ2-6, with D possibly being TRBD2 (6 bases). The germline CDR1 and CDR2 sequences are PRHDT and FYEKMQ (reference sequence). This CDR3 contains 12 residues. The V and J ends lost 5 bases and 16 bases respectively, with 15 bases between them. CDR3 sequence: CASSPGPGRLTF. CDR3 coding DNA: TGTGCCAGCAGCCCAGGGCCAGGGAGGCTGACTTTC.

This clone occurred once. The chain employs TRBV5-4 and TRBJ2-7; maybe TRBD2 (6 bases). The CDR3 runs 12 residues. Trimming took off 1 base at V and 7 bases at J, with 9 bases between the two ends. The germline V gene encodes CDR1 SGHNT and CDR2 YYREEE (reference sequence). CDR3 bases: TGTGCCAGCAGCTTGCGGGGGAAGGAGCAGTACTTC. It encodes CASSLRGKEQYF.

CDR3 sequence reads: CASSQVGRGPEKLFF. The CDR3 DNA reads as TGTGCCAGCAGCCAAGTGGGCAGGGGGCCCGAAAAACTGTTTTTT. The V gene is TRBV14, the J gene TRBJ1-4; TRBD1 matches at 8 bases. This CDR3 has 15 amino acids. From germline, CDR1 is SGHDN and CDR2 FVKESK. With V trimmed by 1 base and J by 8 bases, 6 bases remained unmatched.

This chain connects TRBV30 to TRBJ1-5; the D gene is possibly TRBD1 (5 bases). This CDR3 has 15 residues. V shed 2 bases and J shed 3 bases, with 14 bases lying between them. CDR1 is GTSNPN and CDR2 is SVGIG in the germline V gene (reference sequence). CDR3 sequence: CAWSLPGRANQPQHF. DNA of the CDR3: TGTGCCTGGAGTCTCCCTGGCAGGGCCAATCAGCCCCAGCATTTT.